These 30 T cell receptor beta chains came from one sample sequenced in a study of Ad26.COV2.S vaccination and SARS-CoV-2 variants. Repertoires were generated with immunoSEQ multiplex PCR, while TCRdb's copy carries only in-frame clones and drops some. The sample shows 300,000 to 400,000 clones, around four fifths of them seen only once. Treatment meaning: some 19 received Ad26.COV2.S at low or high dose, single or two shots; several received placebo; per-sample allocation not given. All samples were drawn on day 63, counting from the first vaccine or placebo injection. Sequencing was performed on peripheral blood, taken in a trial of Ad26.COV2.S vaccine versus placebo. The receptors come from a person aged 18-65 years who received the Ad26.COV2.S COVID-19 vaccine or a placebo.

The table lists this clone with a few counts. This chain links TRBV28 with TRBJ2-5; D gene ambiguous. The V end lost 3 bases, the J end lost 2 bases, and 13 bases lay between the germline ends. The germline V gene has CDR1 MDHEN and CDR2 SYDVKM. This CDR3 has 15 amino acids. The CDR3 is CASSLLTVAQETQYF. The CDR3 DNA reads TGTGCCAGCAGTTTGTTGACGGTGGCGCAAGAGACCCAGTACTTC.

The J gene is TRBJ2-3, the V gene TRBV28; 9 bases are a match to TRBD2. Unmatched junction bases numbered 7, after V lost 6 bases and J lost 3 bases. The V gene's germline CDR1 is MDHEN and CDR2 SYDVKM. This CDR3 is 15 amino acids long. DNA for the CDR3: TGTGCCAGCAGCTTAGCGGGGGTGGGGACAGATACGCAGTATTTT. Amino acids: CASSLAGVGTDTQYF.

The chain recombines TRBV27 with TRBJ2-7; D possibly corresponds to TRBD1 (7 bases). CDR1 and CDR2 (germline): MNHEY, SMNVEV (reference sequence). The CDR3 is 15 amino acids. With 5 bases removed from V and 3 bases from J, the gap between germline ends came to 17 bases. CDR3 residues: CASSGYRQGGYEQYF. The CDR3 bases are TGTGCCAGCAGTGGCTATCGACAGGGAGGCTACGAGCAGTACTTC.

The genes are TRBV4-1 and TRBJ2-7; 9 nucleotides agree with TRBD1. The germline CDR1 and CDR2 sequences are MGHRA and YSYEKL. J lost 3 bases, V lost 2 bases, and 5 bases had no gene match. CDR3 length equals 15 residues. The CDR3 reads CASSQTGTGHYEQYF. The CDR3 DNA reads as TGCGCCAGCAGCCAAACCGGGACAGGGCACTACGAGCAGTACTTC.

The chain is built from TRBV4-2 and TRBJ2-1; 7 bases agree with TRBD2. V gave up 1 base and J gave up 4 bases; unmatched junction bases: 4. This CDR3 comprises 15 residues. Germline-derived CDR1 and CDR2 are LGHNA and YNFKEQ. The DNA for the CDR3 is TGTGCCAGCAGCCAAGGTCCCGGGGGGTACAATGAGCAGTTCTTC. It encodes CASSQGPGGYNEQFF.

The rearrangement links TRBV6-2 or TRBV6-3 to TRBJ1-1; D uncertain. This CDR3 has 15 amino acids. The germline V gene has CDR1 MNHEY and CDR2 SVGEGT. V lost 5 bases and J lost 6, with 19 bases in between. In DNA form, the CDR3 reads TGTGCCAGCAGTACGGTGGCAGGAAAGCGGGCTGAAGCTTTCTTT. This encodes CASSTVAGKRAEAFF.

The sample holds one count of this clone. V and J are TRBV11-2 and TRBJ2-7; D gene unclear. Trimming removed 0 bases at V and 2 bases at J, with 8 bases between. This CDR3 region has 14 residues. Germline-derived CDR1 and CDR2 are SGHAT and FQNNGV. In DNA, the CDR3 is TGTGCCAGCAGCTTAGAGCCAGCCACCTACGAGCAGTACTTC. Its protein is CASSLEPATYEQYF.

The chain joins TRBV5-1 to TRBJ1-1; D is undetermined. The CDR3 covers 17 residues. Germline V lookup: CDR1 SGHRS, CDR2 YFSETQ. Deletions cut 0 bases from V and 4 bases from J, with 19 bases between. As DNA, the CDR3 is TGCGCCAGCAGCTTGGACGGGAGCGTTGGAGGGTCCACTGAAGCTTTCTTT. Translation: CASSLDGSVGGSTEAFF.

CDR3 in DNA: TGTGCCACCAGTGACCCCAGGGGGAACCAAGAGACCCAGTACTTC. It specifies CATSDPRGNQETQYF. This chain connects TRBV24-1 to TRBJ2-5, with 7 bases matching TRBD1. Germline-derived CDR1 and CDR2 are KGHDR and SFDVKD. The V gene end was trimmed by 4 bases and the J gene end by 0 bases; junction bases not matched to a gene: 4. CDR3 length equals 15 residues.

The chain is built from TRBV10-3 and TRBJ1-1; TRBD1 matches at 10 bases. With 6 bases clipped from V and 10 bases from J, the junction kept 8 bases outside the gene matches. Germline V gives CDR1 ENHRY, CDR2 SYGVKD. This CDR3 comprises 13 residues. DNA for the CDR3: TGTGCCATCAGGCGGGACAGGGGAGAGGGAGCTTTCTTT. This codes for CAIRRDRGEGAFF.

This chain connects TRBV27 to TRBJ1-2, with 10 bases that match TRBD1. The J segment lost 2 bases and the V segment lost 4 bases, leaving 4 bases of the junction unmatched. This CDR3 region has 15 residues. CDR1 and CDR2 from the germline V gene are MNHEY and SMNVEV (reference sequence). CDR3 nucleotides: TGTGCCAGCAGTTCTAAGACAGGGGGCAACTATGGCTACACCTTC. It encodes CASSSKTGGNYGYTF.

The chain recombines TRBV6-5 with TRBJ2-7; D assignment may be TRBD1 or TRBD2 (5 bases each). The germline V and J ends were trimmed by 6 bases and 2 bases, with 11 bases remaining between them. The CDR3 is made up of 13 amino acids. Germline-derived CDR1 and CDR2 are MNHEY and SVGAGI. In nucleotides, the CDR3 is TGTGCCAGCAGCGAGGGGTTTACCTACGAGCAGTACTTC. Translating gives CASSEGFTYEQYF.

J is TRBJ1-3 and V is TRBV6-6, with D perhaps TRBD1 (5 bases). The CDR3 is 15 amino acids. Germline V gene lookup returns CDR1 MNHNY and CDR2 SVGAGI (reference sequence). The V and J ends lost 1 base and 3 bases respectively, with 10 bases between them. The CDR3 region is CASSYLTDSGNTIYF. Here the CDR3 DNA reads TGTGCCAGCAGTTACTTAACAGACAGTGGAAACACCATATATTTT.

The chain has TRBV24-1 and TRBJ2-7; D is unclear. Germline CDR1 reads KGHDR; CDR2 reads SFDVKD. The V and J ends lost 3 bases and 3 bases respectively, with 11 bases between them. The CDR3 totals 14 residues. CDR3 sequence reads: CATSDGNPNYEQYF. The DNA for the CDR3 is TGTGCCACCAGTGATGGGAACCCTAACTACGAGCAGTACTTC.

The chain has TRBV11-2 and TRBJ1-2; D not certain. This CDR3 comprises 14 residues. Germline V gives CDR1 SGHAT, CDR2 FQNNGV. Trimming stripped 0 bases from V and 8 bases from J, with 13 bases between. CDR3 amino acids: CASSLDSAIRGYTF. DNA for the CDR3: TGTGCCAGCAGCTTAGATTCCGCGATACGCGGCTACACCTTC. Complete variable domain (other parts from reference TRBV11-2 and TRBJ1-2): EAGVAQSPRYKIIEKRQSVAFWCNPISGHATLYWYQQILGQGPKLLIQFQNNGVVDDSQLPKDRFSAERLKGVDSTLKIQPAKLEDSAVYLCASSLDSAIRGYTFGSGTRLTVV.

The chain couples TRBV7-9 to TRBJ2-3; D gene unclear. The germline V and J ends were trimmed by 2 bases and 0 bases, with 6 bases remaining between them. Germline-derived CDR1 and CDR2 are SEHNR and FQNEAQ (reference sequence). This CDR3 is built from 14 residues. The CDR3 DNA sequence: TGTGCCAGCAGCTTATTGGACAGCACAGATACGCAGTATTTT. As protein: CASSLLDSTDTQYF.

This clone has more than one count but fewer than ten. The V and J genes are TRBV7-3 and TRBJ2-2, with 7 nucleotides matching TRBD1. Germline CDR1 SGHTA, CDR2 FQGTGA. The CDR3 has 15 residues. V shed 5 bases and J 3 bases; nucleotides not matched to a gene: 6. The CDR3 DNA reads TGTGCCAGCAGCCCGACAGGGACGGACACCGGGGAGCTGTTTTTT. Translated, it gives CASSPTGTDTGELFF.

The chain employs TRBV5-1 and TRBJ1-2; unclear D gene. Looked up from germline, CDR1 is SGHRS and CDR2 is YFSETQ. Between the trimmed V and J ends, which lost 1 base and 1 base, there was a span of 8 bases. This CDR3 comprises 14 residues. The CDR3 nucleotides are TGCGCCAGCAGCTTGAACCTCCTTAACTATGGCTACACCTTC. Protein: CASSLNLLNYGYTF.

The J gene is TRBJ1-6, the V gene TRBV27; TRBD1 is a possible D gene (6 bases). The V gene lost 0 bases and the J gene lost 13 bases, with 7 bases spanning the gap. CDR1 and CDR2 (germline): MNHEY, SMNVEV (reference sequence). This CDR3 contains 12 residues. Here the CDR3 reads CASSLSQGPLHF. CDR3 DNA sequence: TGTGCCAGCAGTTTATCCCAGGGGCCCCTCCACTTT.

This clone has only one observation. The rearrangement links TRBV13 to TRBJ2-7, with D possibly being TRBD1 (6 bases). The CDR3 runs to 13 residues. Germline values: CDR1 PRHDT, CDR2 FYEKMQ (reference sequence). Trimming pared 2 bases from V and 6 bases from J, leaving 11 bases between. CDR3 protein: CASSLQGRSEQYF. CDR3 coding DNA: TGTGCCAGCAGCTTACAGGGGCGATCCGAGCAGTACTTC. The whole variable domain, filled in from reference TRBV13 and TRBJ2-7, reads AAGVIQSPRHLIKEKRETATLKCYPIPRHDTVYWYQQGPGQDPQFLISFYEKMQSDKGSIPDRFSAQQFSDYHSELNMSSLELGDSALYFCASSLQGRSEQYFGPGTRLTVT.

This chain connects TRBV29-1 to TRBJ2-5; the D is unclear. CDR1 is SQVTM, CDR2 ANQGSEA, per germline. This CDR3 comprises 11 residues. V shed 7 bases and J shed 5 bases, with 11 bases lying between them. The DNA for the CDR3 is TGCAGCGCCGAACCCCAGGAGACCCAGTACTTC. Translated, it gives CSAEPQETQYF.

The chain has TRBV6-6 and TRBJ2-5, with 10 bases lining up with TRBD1. The CDR3 covers 13 residues. The germline gives CDR1 MNHNY, CDR2 SVGAGI (reference sequence). V shed 6 bases and J 7 bases; nucleotides not matched to a gene: 5. The DNA for the CDR3 is TGTGCCAGCAGCACGGACAGGGGGTTGACCCAGTACTTC. Translated: CASSTDRGLTQYF.

The V call is TRBV10-3, the J call TRBJ2-5; 11 bases align to TRBD2. The CDR3 has 14 amino acids. The trim removed 3 bases at V and 4 bases at J, leaving 1 base unmatched. The germline V gene encodes CDR1 ENHRY and CDR2 SYGVKD. The DNA for the CDR3 is TGTGCCATCAGTGATGGGACTAGCGGAGAGACCCAGTACTTC. Residues: CAISDGTSGETQYF.

For this clone: An end of the junction does not agree with germline; a read error may underlie this. The rearrangement uses TRBV6-6 and TRBJ2-1, with no clear D. The germline V gene has CDR1 MNHNY and CDR2 SVGAGI (reference sequence). This CDR3 comprises 14 residues. CDR3 in DNA: TGTGCCAGCAGTTACTCGTCAGGATATCGGAACTGGGTCTTC. It yields the protein CASSYSSGYRNWVF.

This CDR3 is CASSGRRTIQETQYF. The CDR3 nucleotides read TGTGCCAGCAGCGGACGGAGGACTATTCAAGAGACCCAGTACTTC. J is TRBJ2-5 and V is TRBV11-2; D might be TRBD2 (6 bases). Per germline, CDR1 SGHAT and CDR2 FQNNGV. CDR3 length equals 15 residues. With 5 bases removed from V and 2 bases from J, the gap between germline ends came to 15 bases.

As concerns this clone: At one end the junction does not follow the germline gene, possibly because of a read error. V is TRBV10-3 and J is TRBJ2-1, with D uncertain. This CDR3 is 12 amino acids long. Per germline, CDR1 ENHRY and CDR2 SYGVKD. CDR3 coding DNA: TGTGCCACCAGTGGGGCCTACAATGAGCAGTTCTTC. This gives the protein CATSGAYNEQFF.

This chain's CDR3 is CASRYRQAGGPNEQFF. The CDR3 DNA is TGTGCCAGCAGATACCGACAAGCGGGGGGCCCCAATGAGCAGTTCTTC. The chain links TRBV3-1 (or the pseudogene TRBV3-2) to TRBJ2-1; 9 bases are a match to TRBD2. Losses at the gene ends were 6 bases for V and 6 bases for J; bases not matched to a gene: 12. CDR3 length equals 16 residues. The germline CDR1 and CDR2 sequences are LGHDT and YNNKEL (reference sequence).

The chain has TRBV12-3 or TRBV12-4 and TRBJ2-7; D is ambiguous. The CDR3 contains 13 residues. V lost 3 bases to trimming and J lost 1 base, with 7 bases between them. CDR3 loop: CASSFGRSYEQYF. CDR3 bases: TGTGCCAGCAGTTTTGGGCGGTCCTACGAGCAGTACTTC.

The chain combines TRBV28 with TRBJ2-7; D may be TRBD1 or TRBD2 (5 bases each). This CDR3 has 15 residues. Germline CDR1 and CDR2: MDHEN and SYDVKM. V dropped 3 bases and J dropped 3 bases, with 15 bases sitting between them. CDR3 in amino acids: CASSFPLGTNYEQYF. CDR3 DNA sequence: TGTGCCAGCAGTTTCCCCTTGGGGACCAACTACGAGCAGTACTTC.

The chain combines TRBV3-1 (or the pseudogene TRBV3-2) with TRBJ1-5, with D possibly matching TRBD1 (6 bases). Per the germline V gene, CDR1 is LGHDT and CDR2 is YNNKEL (reference sequence). The CDR3 contains 15 residues. Trimming took 4 bases from V and 1 from J, leaving 11 bases between them. The CDR3 spells CASSPGAFSNQPQHF. CDR3 in DNA: TGTGCCAGCAGCCCAGGGGCCTTCAGCAATCAGCCCCAGCATTTT.